This TCR beta chain was profiled in a study of blood T cells in healthy people across ages. Notes on the study in general: Naive CD4+ cell counts and diversity both ran higher in long-lived than in aged donors. Per million T cells, TCR beta diversity dropped about linearly as age rose.

It was with a sample-barcoded 5' primer and a J-beta primer mix that a second PCR of roughly 7 to 12 cycles was run. MiXCR, run by TCRdb on the 5' RACE reads, gives a single entry per CDR3 protein. The data show over 600,000 distinct CDR3 sequences, about 56% seen once. Germline values: CDR1 MGHRA, CDR2 YSYEKL. With 2 bases removed from V and 8 bases from J, the gap between germline ends came to 12 bases. The CDR3 is 13 residues long. In terms of origin and age, donors were healthy Caucasian individuals from Russia aged roughly 6 to 95. A note on this clonotype: Its target is not known.

This receptor was taken from a man in his forties or fifties in good health. Sequenced material: blood. The V gene is TRBV4-1, the J gene TRBJ1-2; no firm D call. The CDR3 DNA is TGCGCCAGCAGCCAACCCCTGGGGTCAGGCTACACCTTC. This encodes CASSQPLGSGYTF.